These 29 T cell receptor beta chains share one sample of origin, sequenced in a study of control samples from healthy donors and cancer patients (TCRdb year 2020). Library preparation used the immunoSEQ multiplex PCR assay. Entries here come from immuneACCESS through TCRdb and include only in-frame sequences with V and J called. Some clones fail to appear in such tables; in the studies checked, an unresolved V gene covers under half of the shortfall, and the cause of the remainder is unknown. The sample includes 150,000 to 200,000 clones, with roughly 94% observed a single time. The top ten hold about 8.5% of the sample. The sample comprised blood. The receptor set was obtained from a woman aged 40 to 50 in good health.

J is TRBJ2-5 and V is TRBV11-2; tentatively, D is TRBD1 (6 bases). The length of the CDR3 is 13 residues. Germline CDR1 SGHAT, CDR2 FQNNGV. The V end lost 6 bases, the J end lost 1 base, and 9 bases lay between the germline ends. The CDR3 loop reads CASSAGAQETQYF. CDR3 nucleotide sequence: TGTGCCAGCAGTGCAGGGGCCCAAGAGACCCAGTACTTC.

The chain employs TRBV6-2 or TRBV6-3 and TRBJ1-5, with a weak D call TRBD1 (5 bases). V was trimmed by 7 bases and J by 0 bases, leaving 13 bases between them. The CDR3 has 15 amino acids. Germline CDR1 reads MNHEY; CDR2 reads SVGEGT. Here the CDR3 DNA reads TGTGCCAGCACCCCCGGGGCATATAGCAATCAGCCCCAGCATTTT. Protein product: CASTPGAYSNQPQHF.

The V and J genes are TRBV7-2 and TRBJ2-7; D ambiguous. CDR1 and CDR2 from the germline V gene are SGHTA and FQGNSA. The CDR3 contains 13 residues. V was shortened by 5 bases and J by 7 bases, with 15 bases between the two germline ends. The CDR3 spells CASSPWADGEQYF. CDR3 DNA: TGTGCCAGCAGCCCTTGGGCGGATGGGGAGCAGTACTTC. Filled out from reference TRBV7-2 and TRBJ2-7, the complete variable domain reads GAGVSQSPSNKVTEKGKDVELRCDPISGHTALYWYRQSLGQGLEFLIYFQGNSAPDKSGLPSDRFSAERTGGSVSTLTIQRTQQEDSAVYLCASSPWADGEQYFGPGTRLTVT.

The J gene is TRBJ1-3, the V gene TRBV10-3, with unresolved D. V was cut by 11 bases and J by 0 bases, with 14 bases left in between. The length of the CDR3 is 14 residues. Per germline, CDR1 ENHRY and CDR2 SYGVKD. The DNA for the CDR3 is TGTGCCGCAAACGGAGTCCCCTCTGGAAACACCATATATTTT. The encoded protein is CAANGVPSGNTIYF.

The chain joins TRBV6-5 to TRBJ1-1; the D is unclear. The length of the CDR3 is 11 residues. Trimming left V 4 bases short and J 6 bases short, with 6 bases between. The V gene's germline CDR1 is MNHEY and CDR2 SVGAGI. The CDR3 coding sequence is TGTGCCAGCAGTTCCCACTCTGAAGCTTTCTTT. As protein: CASSSHSEAFF.

The chain links TRBV29-1 to TRBJ2-4, with a weak D call TRBD1 (5 bases). This CDR3 has 14 residues. Trimming took off 3 bases at V and 3 bases at J, with 12 bases between the two ends. Germline loops: CDR1 SQVTM, CDR2 ANQGSEA. The CDR3 here is CSVEVSRVKNIQYF. Here the CDR3 DNA reads TGCAGCGTTGAGGTTTCCAGGGTCAAAAACATTCAGTACTTC. The full variable domain, rest sourced from reference TRBV29-1 and TRBJ2-4, is SAVISQKPSRDICQRGTSLTIQCQVDSQVTMMFWYRQQPGQSLTLIATANQGSEATYESGFVIDKFPISRPNLTFSTLTVSNMSPEDSSIYLCSVEVSRVKNIQYFGAGTRLSVL.

V usage is TRBV4-1 and J usage is TRBJ1-1; D remains unclear. The CDR3 loop spans 16 amino acids. Trimming took off 1 base at V and 7 bases at J, with 19 bases between the two ends. Germline values: CDR1 MGHRA, CDR2 YSYEKL. Here the CDR3 DNA reads TGCGCCAGCAGCCAAGTTTTTGGTCGCTCACGGGATGAAGCTTTCTTT. This codes for CASSQVFGRSRDEAFF.

The V gene is TRBV9, the J gene TRBJ1-1; D unclear. CDR3 length equals 13 residues. CDR1 is SGDLS and CDR2 is YYNGEE in the germline V gene. The V end was cut by 5 bases, the J end by 2 bases, with 10 bases between. CDR3 DNA: TGTGCCAGCAGTCTGCGGCTTAACACTGAAGCTTTCTTT. Its translation is CASSLRLNTEAFF.

This clone was detected only once. This chain uses TRBV11-2 with TRBJ1-4; perhaps TRBD1 as D (5 bases). Looked up from germline, CDR1 is SGHAT and CDR2 is FQNNGV. V lost 2 bases to trimming and J lost 8 bases, with 15 bases between them. The length of the CDR3 is 15 residues. Here the CDR3 reads CASSLLGAIGEKLFF. The CDR3 nucleotides are TGTGCCAGCAGCTTATTAGGGGCGATAGGGGAAAAACTGTTTTTT.

Only one count was recorded for this clone. In DNA form, the CDR3 reads TGTGCCAGTAGTATTAGGGGGCCGCCCTCCAATCAGCCCCAGCATTTT. The encoded protein is CASSIRGPPSNQPQHF. The chain employs TRBV19 and TRBJ1-5; 7 bases align to TRBD1. This CDR3 spans 16 amino acids. V shed 3 bases and J 3 bases; nucleotides not matched to a gene: 8. Germline assignment: CDR1 LNHDA and CDR2 SQIVND (reference sequence).

The genes are TRBV3-1 (or the pseudogene TRBV3-2) and TRBJ2-7; possible D gene TRBD1, 6 bases. The V and J ends lost 1 base and 6 bases respectively, with 13 bases between them. The V gene's germline CDR1 is LGHDT and CDR2 YNNKEL (reference sequence). This CDR3 region has 14 residues. Here the CDR3 DNA reads TGTGCCAGCAGCCAAGCAGGGGCCCGGGGCGAGCAGTACTTC. It is translated as CASSQAGARGEQYF.

V usage is TRBV19 and J usage is TRBJ1-2; weak D call: TRBD1 (5 bases). V was pared by 2 bases and J by 8 bases, with 18 bases between. Germline CDR1 is LNHDA and CDR2 is SQIVND (reference sequence). The length of the CDR3 is 15 residues. For the CDR3, the DNA is TGTGCCAGTAGTATATTGTCAGAGGGAGGGGACGGCTACACCTTC. As protein: CASSILSEGGDGYTF.

This rearrangement joins TRBV5-1 to TRBJ1-2; tentative D call: TRBD1 (5 bases). The CDR3 runs to 15 residues. Deletions cut 0 bases from V and 1 base from J, with 10 bases between. Germline assignment: CDR1 SGHRS and CDR2 YFSETQ. This chain's CDR3 is CASSLASQGNYGYTF. The CDR3 DNA is TGCGCCAGCAGCTTGGCCAGTCAGGGTAACTATGGCTACACCTTC.

The rearrangement uses TRBV6-2 or TRBV6-3 and TRBJ2-7; 10 bases map to TRBD1. Germline V lookup: CDR1 MNHEY, CDR2 SVGEGT. This CDR3 has 15 residues. The trim removed 6 bases at V and 2 bases at J, leaving 7 bases unmatched. CDR3 amino acids: CASSPRTGGAYEQYF. As DNA, the CDR3 is TGTGCCAGCAGCCCCAGGACAGGGGGGGCCTACGAGCAGTACTTC.

This chain links TRBV9 with TRBJ2-1; unclear D gene. Germline assignment: CDR1 SGDLS and CDR2 YYNGEE. This CDR3 has 16 residues. V lost 0 bases and J 0 bases, leaving 10 bases between the germline ends. CDR3 coding DNA: TGTGCCAGCAGCGTAGTGGCTCATAGCTCCTACAATGAGCAGTTCTTC. Translation: CASSVVAHSSYNEQFF.

The rearrangement links TRBV10-3 to TRBJ1-6; D might be TRBD1 (6 bases). Per the germline V gene, CDR1 is ENHRY and CDR2 is SYGVKD. This CDR3 is 14 amino acids long. Trimming removed 6 bases at V and 5 bases at J, with 11 bases between. CDR3 region: CAISRDNNNSPLHF. Here the CDR3 DNA reads TGTGCCATCAGCCGGGACAACAATAATTCACCCCTCCACTTT.

In nucleotides, the CDR3 is TGTGCCAGCAGTGAAGGGAGGCAGGGCCGTTCACCCCTCCACTTT. It translates to CASSEGRQGRSPLHF. This chain links TRBV2 with TRBJ1-6, with TRBD1 as a possible D gene (5 bases). The CDR3 has 15 residues. V was pared by 1 base and J by 9 bases, with 13 bases between. Looked up from germline, CDR1 is SNHLY and CDR2 is FYNNEI.

In DNA form, the CDR3 reads TGTGCCAGTGGACCTGAAGCTTTCTTT. Protein product: CASGPEAFF. The chain joins TRBV12-3 or TRBV12-4 to TRBJ1-1, with no clear D. Trimming cost V 9 bases and J 6 bases, with 5 bases left between them. The CDR3 loop spans 9 amino acids.

This clone was observed a single time. The gene calls are TRBV9 and TRBJ1-1, with D perhaps matching TRBD1 (6 bases). This CDR3 has 16 amino acids. V lost 2 bases, J lost 0 bases, and 14 bases lay in between. The germline V gene encodes CDR1 SGDLS and CDR2 YYNGEE. This chain's CDR3 is CASSVGGGGLNTEAFF. Written as DNA, the CDR3 is TGTGCCAGCAGCGTCGGGGGAGGGGGTCTGAACACTGAAGCTTTCTTT.

This chain joins TRBV10-1 and TRBJ1-5; D gene unclear. The germline V and J ends were trimmed by 3 bases and 0 bases, with 12 bases remaining between them. Germline-derived CDR1 and CDR2 are WNHNN and SYGVQD (reference sequence). This CDR3 spans 16 amino acids. The CDR3 DNA reads TGCGCCAGCAGTGAATCCGGTTCCTATAGCAATCAGCCCCAGCATTTT. The encoded protein is CASSESGSYSNQPQHF.

This chain uses TRBV30 with TRBJ2-1; 8 bases align to TRBD1. Trimming took 1 base from V and 5 from J; bases not matched to a gene: 7. CDR1 is GTSNPN, CDR2 SVGIG, per germline (reference sequence). CDR3 length equals 15 residues. DNA of the CDR3: TGTGCCTGGAGTGAGGGACAGGCATGGGACAATGAGCAGTTCTTC. It yields the protein CAWSEGQAWDNEQFF.

The V and J genes are TRBV6-5 and TRBJ1-3; D might be TRBD1 (5 bases). CDR3 size: 15 residues. Germline V gene sequence: CDR1 MNHEY, CDR2 SVGAGI. Trimming took 6 bases from V and 7 from J, leaving 19 bases between them. Here the CDR3 reads CASSRTKGLRNTIYF. The CDR3 coding sequence is TGTGCCAGCAGCCGAACTAAGGGACTGAGGAACACCATATATTTT.

This clone came up once. Written as DNA, the CDR3 is TGCGCCAGCAGCCGGGACAGAAGCTCCTACAATGAGCAGTTCTTC. This encodes CASSRDRSSYNEQFF. J is TRBJ2-1 and V is TRBV5-1; TRBD1 matches 7 bases. Losses at the gene ends were 4 bases for V and 0 bases for J; bases not matched to a gene: 4. This CDR3 region has 15 residues. From germline, CDR1 is SGHRS and CDR2 YFSETQ. The full variable domain, rest sourced from reference TRBV5-1 and TRBJ2-1, is KAGVTQTPRYLIKTRGQQVTLSCSPISGHRSVSWYQQTPGQGLQFLFEYFSETQRNKGNFPGRFSGRQFSNSRSEMNVSTLELGDSALYLCASSRDRSSYNEQFFGPGTRLTVL.

This chain joins TRBV7-2 and TRBJ2-5, with 8 bases matching TRBD1. V lost 4 bases and J lost 1; bases outside the gene matches: 2. The CDR3 contains 14 residues. The germline gives CDR1 SGHTA, CDR2 FQGNSA. In DNA, the CDR3 is TGTGCCAGCAGCTGGGACAGGCGCCAAGAGACCCAGTACTTC. As protein: CASSWDRRQETQYF.

The chain is built from TRBV3-1 (or the pseudogene TRBV3-2) and TRBJ1-2, with D tentatively TRBD1 (6 bases). V lost 3 bases and J lost 1, with 24 bases in between. Germline lookup yields CDR1 LGHDT and CDR2 YNNKEL (reference sequence). The CDR3 is 19 amino acids. The CDR3 loop reads CASSHTGYNPPVYNYGYTF. CDR3 coding DNA: TGTGCCAGCAGCCATACAGGGTACAATCCTCCCGTCTATAACTATGGCTACACCTTC.

The rearrangement joins TRBV4-2 to TRBJ1-6; 10 bases match TRBD1. Germline V CDR1 and CDR2: LGHNA, YNFKEQ. Unmatched junction bases numbered 7, after V lost 4 bases and J lost 7 bases. The CDR3 runs 16 residues. CDR3 sequence (DNA): TGTGCCAGCAGCCCAGAGACAGGGGGCTGGAATTCACCCCTCCACTTT. This codes for CASSPETGGWNSPLHF.

The chain carries TRBV7-8 and TRBJ1-4; TRBD1 matches 7 bases. CDR1 is SGHVS and CDR2 is FQNEAQ in the germline V gene. V shed 5 bases, J shed 8 bases, and the junction held 11 bases outside the gene matches. The CDR3 runs to 15 residues. Written as DNA, the CDR3 is TGTGCCAGCAGCCCAATGACAGGGATCGGGGAAAAACTGTTTTTT. Translated, it gives CASSPMTGIGEKLFF.

On this clone: Additional DNA sequences in this sample encode the identical CDR3. The chain links TRBV18 to TRBJ1-1; tentative D call: TRBD1 (5 bases). This CDR3 region has 13 residues. Trimming left V 6 bases short and J 0 bases short, with 8 bases between. Germline V gives CDR1 KGHSH, CDR2 LQKENI. CDR3: CASSSGLNTEAFF. The CDR3 nucleotides read TGTGCCAGCTCCTCGGGACTGAACACTGAAGCTTTCTTT.

This clone is a singleton in its sample. The chain is built from TRBV5-1 and TRBJ1-1, with D possibly being TRBD1 (6 bases). In germline, CDR1 is SGHRS, CDR2 YFSETQ. The CDR3 spans 14 residues. Trimming pared 9 bases from V and 1 base from J, leaving 16 bases between. This chain's CDR3 is CATRSGTPNTEAFF. CDR3 bases: TGCGCCACCAGATCCGGGACACCGAACACTGAAGCTTTCTTT.